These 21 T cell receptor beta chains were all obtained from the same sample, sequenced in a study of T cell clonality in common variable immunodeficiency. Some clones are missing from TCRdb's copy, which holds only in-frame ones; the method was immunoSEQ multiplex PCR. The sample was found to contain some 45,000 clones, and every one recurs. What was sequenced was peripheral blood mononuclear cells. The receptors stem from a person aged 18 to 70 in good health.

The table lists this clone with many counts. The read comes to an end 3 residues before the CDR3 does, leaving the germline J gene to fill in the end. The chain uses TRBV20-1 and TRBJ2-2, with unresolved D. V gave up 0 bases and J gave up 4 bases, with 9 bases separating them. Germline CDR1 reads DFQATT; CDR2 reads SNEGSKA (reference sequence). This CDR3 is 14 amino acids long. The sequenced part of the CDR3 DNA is TGCAGTGCTAGAGATCGCCGGGTCACCGGGGAG. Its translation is CSARDRRVTGE. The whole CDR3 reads CSARDRRVTGELFF.

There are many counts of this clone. CDR3 DNA (partial): TGCGCCAGCAGCTCGCAGGCAGACTATGGC. Translating it yields CASSSQADYG. Given in full, the CDR3 is CASSSQADYGYTF. The chain couples TRBV5-1 to TRBJ1-2; D is undetermined. Read data end 3 residues before the CDR3 end; the end is taken from the germline J gene. From germline, CDR1 is SGHRS and CDR2 YFSETQ. V lost 3 bases and J 3 bases, leaving 9 bases between the germline ends. The CDR3 spans 13 residues.

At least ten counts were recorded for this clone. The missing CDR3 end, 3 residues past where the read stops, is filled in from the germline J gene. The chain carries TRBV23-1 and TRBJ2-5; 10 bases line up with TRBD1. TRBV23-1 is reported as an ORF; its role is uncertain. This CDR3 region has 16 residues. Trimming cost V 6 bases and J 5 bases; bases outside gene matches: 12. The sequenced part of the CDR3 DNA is TGCGCCAGCAGCCCTAGGACAGGGGGTTCCGGGGAGACC. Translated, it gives CASSPRTGGSGET. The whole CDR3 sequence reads CASSPRTGGSGETQYF.

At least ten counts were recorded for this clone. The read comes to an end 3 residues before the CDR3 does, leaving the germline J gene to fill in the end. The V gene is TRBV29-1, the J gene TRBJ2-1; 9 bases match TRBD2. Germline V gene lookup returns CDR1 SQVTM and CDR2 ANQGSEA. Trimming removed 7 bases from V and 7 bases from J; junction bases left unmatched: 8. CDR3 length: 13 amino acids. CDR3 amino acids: CSGFSGGGNEQFF. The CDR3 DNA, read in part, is TGCAGCGGATTTAGCGGGGGAGGGAATGAG.

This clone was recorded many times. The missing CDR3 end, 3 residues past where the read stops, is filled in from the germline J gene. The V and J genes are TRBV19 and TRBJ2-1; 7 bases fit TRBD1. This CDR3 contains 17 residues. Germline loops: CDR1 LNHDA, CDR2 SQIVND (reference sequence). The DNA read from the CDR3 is TGTGCGAGTCGTGACTGGTCGGCAGGGGGAGACTACAATGAG. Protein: CASRDWSAGGDYNE. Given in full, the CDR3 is CASRDWSAGGDYNEQFF.

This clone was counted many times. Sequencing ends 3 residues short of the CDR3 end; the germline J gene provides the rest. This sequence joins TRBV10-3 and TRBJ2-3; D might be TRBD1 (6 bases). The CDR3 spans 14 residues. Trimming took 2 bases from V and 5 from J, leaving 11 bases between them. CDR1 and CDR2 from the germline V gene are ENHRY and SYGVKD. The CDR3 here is CAISEQGMKDTQYF. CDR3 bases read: TGTGCCATCAGTGAGCAGGGGATGAAAGATACG.

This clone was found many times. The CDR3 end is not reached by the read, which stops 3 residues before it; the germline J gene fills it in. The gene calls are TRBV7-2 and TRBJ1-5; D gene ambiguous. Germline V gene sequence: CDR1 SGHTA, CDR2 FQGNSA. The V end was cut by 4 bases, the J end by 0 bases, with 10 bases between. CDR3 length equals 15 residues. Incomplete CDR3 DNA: TGTGCCAGCAGCTACGGGTCTCATAGCAATCAGCCC. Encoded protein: CASSYGSHSNQP. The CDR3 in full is CASSYGSHSNQPQHF.

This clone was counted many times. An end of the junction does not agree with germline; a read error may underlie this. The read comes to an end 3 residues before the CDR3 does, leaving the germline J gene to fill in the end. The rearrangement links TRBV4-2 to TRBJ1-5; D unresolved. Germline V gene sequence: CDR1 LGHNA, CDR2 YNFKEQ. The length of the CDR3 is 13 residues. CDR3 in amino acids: CASSQESSQPQHF. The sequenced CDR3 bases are TGCGCCAGCAGCCAAGAAAGCTCTCAGCCC.

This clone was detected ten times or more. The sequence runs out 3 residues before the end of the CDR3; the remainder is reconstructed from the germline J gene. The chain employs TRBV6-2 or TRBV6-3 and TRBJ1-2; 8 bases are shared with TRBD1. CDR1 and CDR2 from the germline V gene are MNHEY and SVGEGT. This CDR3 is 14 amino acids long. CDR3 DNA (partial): TGTGCCAGCAGTGATCCGGACAGGGCAAGGGGC. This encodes CASSDPDRARG. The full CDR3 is CASSDPDRARGYTF.

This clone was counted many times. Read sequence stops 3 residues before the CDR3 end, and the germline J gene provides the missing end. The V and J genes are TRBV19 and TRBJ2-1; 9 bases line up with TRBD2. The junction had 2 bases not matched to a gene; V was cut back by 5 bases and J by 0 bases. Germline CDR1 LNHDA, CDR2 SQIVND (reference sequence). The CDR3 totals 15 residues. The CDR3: CASSDSGSSYNEQFF. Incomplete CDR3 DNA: TGTGCCAGTAGTGATAGCGGGAGCTCCTACAATGAG.

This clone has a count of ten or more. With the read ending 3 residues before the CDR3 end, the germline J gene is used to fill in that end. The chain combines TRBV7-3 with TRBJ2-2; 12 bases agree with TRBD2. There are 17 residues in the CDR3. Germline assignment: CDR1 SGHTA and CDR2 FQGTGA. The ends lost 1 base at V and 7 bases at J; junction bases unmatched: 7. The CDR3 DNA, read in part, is TGTGCCAGCAGCTTAATCGAGACTAGCGGGAGAGGCGGGGAG. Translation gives CASSLIETSGRGGE. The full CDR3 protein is CASSLIETSGRGGELFF.

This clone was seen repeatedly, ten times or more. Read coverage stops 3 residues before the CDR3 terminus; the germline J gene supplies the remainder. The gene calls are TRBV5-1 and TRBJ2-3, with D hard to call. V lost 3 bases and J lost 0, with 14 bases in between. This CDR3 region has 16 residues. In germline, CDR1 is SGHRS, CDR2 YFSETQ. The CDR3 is CASSSTPESSTDTQYF. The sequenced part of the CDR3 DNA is TGCGCCAGCAGCTCAACACCCGAGTCTAGCACAGATACG.

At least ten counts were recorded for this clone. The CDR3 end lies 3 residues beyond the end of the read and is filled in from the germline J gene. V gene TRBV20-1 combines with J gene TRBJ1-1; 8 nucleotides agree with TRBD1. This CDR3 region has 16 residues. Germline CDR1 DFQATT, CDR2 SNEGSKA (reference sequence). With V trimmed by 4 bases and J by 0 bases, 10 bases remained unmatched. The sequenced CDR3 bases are TGCAGTGCTACGTACCCTGACAGGGGTGTGAACACTGAA. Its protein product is CSATYPDRGVNTE. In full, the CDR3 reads CSATYPDRGVNTEAFF.

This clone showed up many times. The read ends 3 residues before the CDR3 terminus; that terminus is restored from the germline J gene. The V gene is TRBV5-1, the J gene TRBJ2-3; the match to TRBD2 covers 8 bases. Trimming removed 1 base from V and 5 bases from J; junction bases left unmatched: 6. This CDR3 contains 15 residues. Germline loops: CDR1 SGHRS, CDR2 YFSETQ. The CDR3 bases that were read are TGCGCCAGCAGCTTGTCCGGGGGGGCCGGAGATACG. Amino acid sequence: CASSLSGGAGDT. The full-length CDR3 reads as CASSLSGGAGDTQYF.

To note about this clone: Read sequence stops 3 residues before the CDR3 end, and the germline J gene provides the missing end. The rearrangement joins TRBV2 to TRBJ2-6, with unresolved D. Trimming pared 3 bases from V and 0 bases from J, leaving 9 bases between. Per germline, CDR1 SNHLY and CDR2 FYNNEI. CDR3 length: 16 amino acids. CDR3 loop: CASSDDGGSGANVLTF. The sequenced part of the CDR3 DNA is TGTGCCAGCAGTGATGACGGCGGCTCTGGGGCCAACGTC.

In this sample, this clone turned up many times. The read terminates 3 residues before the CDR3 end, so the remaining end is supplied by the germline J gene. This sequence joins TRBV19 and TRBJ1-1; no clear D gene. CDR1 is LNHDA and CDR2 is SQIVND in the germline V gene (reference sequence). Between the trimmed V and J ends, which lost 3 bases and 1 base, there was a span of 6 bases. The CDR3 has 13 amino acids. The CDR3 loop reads CASSIDWNTEAFF. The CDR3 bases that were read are TGTGCCAGTAGTATTGACTGGAACACTGAA.

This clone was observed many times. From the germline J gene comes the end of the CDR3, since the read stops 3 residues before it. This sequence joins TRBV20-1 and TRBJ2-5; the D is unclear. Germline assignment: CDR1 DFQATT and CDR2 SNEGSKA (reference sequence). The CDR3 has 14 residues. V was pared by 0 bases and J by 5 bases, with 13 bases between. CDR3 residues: CSARDPVRMETQYF. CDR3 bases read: TGCAGTGCTAGAGATCCTGTCAGGATGGAGACC.

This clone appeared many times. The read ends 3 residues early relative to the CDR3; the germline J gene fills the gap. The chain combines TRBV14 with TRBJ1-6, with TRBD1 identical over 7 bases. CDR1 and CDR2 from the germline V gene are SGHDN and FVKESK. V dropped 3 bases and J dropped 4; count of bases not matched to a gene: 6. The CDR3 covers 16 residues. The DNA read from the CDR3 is TGTGCCAGCAGCCATCGGACAGGCGCTTATAATTCACCC. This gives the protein CASSHRTGAYNSP. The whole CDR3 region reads CASSHRTGAYNSPLHF.

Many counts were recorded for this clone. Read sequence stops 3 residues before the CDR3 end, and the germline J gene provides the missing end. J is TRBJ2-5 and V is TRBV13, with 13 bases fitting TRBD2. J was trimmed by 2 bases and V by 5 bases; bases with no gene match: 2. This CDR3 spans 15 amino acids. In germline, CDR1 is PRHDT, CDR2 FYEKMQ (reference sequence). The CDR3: CASSQGLAGQETQYF. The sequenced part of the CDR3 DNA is TGTGCCAGCAGCCAGGGACTAGCGGGGCAAGAGACC.

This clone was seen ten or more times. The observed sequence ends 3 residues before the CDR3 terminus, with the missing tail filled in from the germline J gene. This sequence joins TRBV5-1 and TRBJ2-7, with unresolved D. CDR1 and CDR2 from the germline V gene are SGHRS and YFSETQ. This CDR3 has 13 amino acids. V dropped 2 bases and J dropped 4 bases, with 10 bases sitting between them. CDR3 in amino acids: CASSLGESYEQYF. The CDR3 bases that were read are TGCGCCAGCAGCTTAGGTGAATCTTACGAG.

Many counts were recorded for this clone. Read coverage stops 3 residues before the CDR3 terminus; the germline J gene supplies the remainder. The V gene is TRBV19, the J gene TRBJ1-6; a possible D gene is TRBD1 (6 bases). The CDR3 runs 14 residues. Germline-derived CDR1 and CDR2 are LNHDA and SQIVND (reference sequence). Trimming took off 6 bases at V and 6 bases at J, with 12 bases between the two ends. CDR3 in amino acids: CASRTGLSNSPLHF. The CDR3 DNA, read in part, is TGTGCCAGTAGAACAGGGTTGAGTAATTCACCC.